These T cell receptor beta chains were read from a single sample in a study of OX40 agonist ivuxolimab in advanced cancers. Measured with immunoSEQ multiplex PCR; TCRdb has only the in-frame clones, and not every one. The sample includes 60,000 to 90,000 clones, 90% seen only once; the top ten take more than 0.3%. Specimen: CD4+ or CD8+ T cells sorted from blood, collected in a trial of the OX40 agonist ivuxolimab. The receptors come from an adult with an advanced solid tumor such as melanoma, head and neck, liver or kidney cancer. The CDR3 runs from the conserved cysteine through the conserved F or W. A D gene is named only where the DNA matches it firmly. Size tells how often a clone was seen (once, few, many) or the class of an expanded clone, and some rows leave it out.

d_gene: TRBD2
j_gene: TRBJ2-5
abundance: .
v_gene: TRBV27
CDR3aa: CASSLSGGGRLETQYF
CDR3nt: TGTGCCAGCAGTTTATCCGGGGGGGGGCGGTTGGAGACCCAGTACTTC

d_gene: .
j_gene: TRBJ1-1
abundance: .
v_gene: TRBV11-2
CDR3aa: CASSLDKRTEAFF
CDR3nt: TGTGCCAGCAGCTTAGATAAAAGGACTGAAGCTTTCTTT

d_gene: TRBD1
j_gene: TRBJ2-3
abundance: .
v_gene: TRBV5-1
CDR3aa: CASSGTGRTDTQYF
CDR3nt: TGCGCCAGCAGCGGGACAGGGCGCACAGATACGCAGTATTTT

d_gene: .
j_gene: TRBJ1-2
abundance: once
v_gene: TRBV18
CDR3aa: CASSPSGSYGYTF
CDR3nt: TGTGCCAGCTCACCGTCGGGGAGTTATGGCTACACCTTC

d_gene: .
j_gene: TRBJ1-3
abundance: .
v_gene: TRBV5-1
CDR3aa: CASSLDGLSGNTIYF
CDR3nt: TGCGCCAGCAGCTTAGACGGCCTCTCTGGAAACACCATATATTTT

d_gene: .
j_gene: TRBJ2-1
abundance: few
v_gene: TRBV5-1
CDR3aa: CASSLEVGIHNEQFF
CDR3nt: TGCGCCAGCAGCTTGGAGGTGGGAATCCACAATGAGCAGTTCTTC

d_gene: TRBD1
j_gene: TRBJ1-4
abundance: .
v_gene: TRBV30
CDR3aa: CACPDRGGEKLFF
CDR3nt: TGTGCCTGTCCGGACAGGGGCGGTGAAAAACTGTTTTTT

d_gene: .
j_gene: TRBJ1-4
abundance: .
v_gene: TRBV5-1
CDR3aa: CASSQLGGNEKLFF
CDR3nt: TGCGCCAGCAGCCAACTGGGGGGGAATGAAAAACTGTTTTTT

d_gene: .
j_gene: TRBJ2-7
abundance: .
v_gene: TRBV6-6
CDR3aa: CASAGAASSYEQYF
CDR3nt: TGTGCCAGCGCTGGGGCAGCAAGCTCCTACGAGCAGTACTTC

d_gene: TRBD1
j_gene: TRBJ2-5
abundance: .
v_gene: TRBV9
CDR3aa: CASSVSPYRDREETQYF
CDR3nt: TGTGCCAGCAGCGTATCCCCATACCGGGACAGGGAAGAGACCCAGTACTTC

d_gene: TRBD1
j_gene: TRBJ1-2
abundance: .
v_gene: TRBV19
CDR3aa: CASRGTGVYGYTF
CDR3nt: TGTGCCAGTAGAGGGACAGGAGTCTATGGCTACACCTTC

d_gene: .
j_gene: TRBJ1-6
abundance: .
v_gene: TRBV5-4
CDR3aa: CASSSEGGAESYNSPLHF
CDR3nt: TGTGCCAGCAGCTCCGAAGGCGGGGCGGAAAGCTATAATTCACCCCTCCACTTT

d_gene: .
j_gene: TRBJ2-6
abundance: .
v_gene: TRBV5-1
CDR3aa: CASTDTSGANVLTF
CDR3nt: TGCGCCAGCACTGACACCTCTGGGGCCAACGTCCTGACTTTC

d_gene: .
j_gene: TRBJ2-3
abundance: once
v_gene: TRBV6-6
CDR3aa: CASSALGTDTQYF
CDR3nt: TGTGCCAGCAGTGCACTAGGCACAGATACGCAGTATTTT

d_gene: .
j_gene: TRBJ1-6
abundance: .
v_gene: TRBV7-2
CDR3aa: CASSLNPGLRNSPLHF
CDR3nt: TGTGCCAGCAGCCTTAACCCCGGGCTCCGTAATTCACCCCTCCACTTT

d_gene: TRBD1
j_gene: TRBJ2-7
abundance: .
v_gene: TRBV28
CDR3aa: CASSSGTGDFYEQYF
CDR3nt: TGTGCCAGCAGTTCCGGGACAGGGGATTTCTACGAGCAGTACTTC

d_gene: TRBD1
j_gene: TRBJ2-1
abundance: .
v_gene: TRBV28
CDR3aa: CASSSPGQEQFF
CDR3nt: TGTGCCAGCAGTTCGCCGGGACAGGAGCAGTTCTTC

d_gene: .
j_gene: TRBJ2-2
abundance: .
v_gene: TRBV11-2
CDR3aa: CASSLYGKGDPGELFF
CDR3nt: TGTGCCAGCAGCTTATATGGAAAAGGGGATCCCGGGGAGCTGTTTTTT

d_gene: TRBD2
j_gene: TRBJ2-3
abundance: .
v_gene: TRBV28
CDR3aa: CASRIAGVLRTTDTQYF
CDR3nt: TGTGCCAGCAGGATAGCGGGAGTTCTCAGGACCACAGATACGCAGTATTTT

d_gene: .
j_gene: TRBJ1-1
abundance: .
v_gene: TRBV30
CDR3aa: CAWSVLSGVAFF
CDR3nt: TGTGCCTGGAGTGTTTTATCGGGGGTGGCTTTCTTT

d_gene: .
j_gene: TRBJ1-1
abundance: few
v_gene: TRBV9
CDR3aa: CASSVSQGDTEAFF
CDR3nt: TGTGCCAGCAGCGTAAGCCAGGGAGATACTGAAGCTTTCTTT

d_gene: TRBD2
j_gene: TRBJ2-3
abundance: .
v_gene: TRBV4-3
CDR3aa: CASSQIAGAGTDTQYF
CDR3nt: TGCGCCAGCAGCCAAATAGCGGGAGCTGGCACAGATACGCAGTATTTT

d_gene: TRBD1
j_gene: TRBJ1-6
abundance: .
v_gene: TRBV9
CDR3aa: CASSALPGGQANSPLHF
CDR3nt: TGTGCCAGCAGCGCCCTACCCGGGGGACAGGCTAATTCACCCCTCCACTTT

d_gene: .
j_gene: TRBJ1-3
abundance: .
v_gene: TRBV21-1
CDR3aa: CASSKQGEGNTIYF
CDR3nt: TGTGCCAGCAGCAAACAGGGGGAGGGAAACACCATATATTTT

d_gene: TRBD2
j_gene: TRBJ2-5
abundance: .
v_gene: TRBV6-6
CDR3aa: CASSYEGLGGETQYF
CDR3nt: TGTGCCAGCAGTTACGAGGGGTTGGGGGGGGAGACCCAGTACTTC

d_gene: .
j_gene: TRBJ1-5
abundance: .
v_gene: TRBV4-3
CDR3aa: CASSQDRIQPQHF
CDR3nt: TGCGCCAGCAGCCAAGACAGGATTCAGCCCCAGCATTTT

d_gene: TRBD1
j_gene: TRBJ1-3
abundance: .
v_gene: TRBV7-9
CDR3aa: CASSLEPPRTGSGNTIYF
CDR3nt: TGTGCCAGCAGCTTAGAACCTCCCCGGACAGGGTCTGGAAACACCATATATTTT

d_gene: .
j_gene: TRBJ2-3
abundance: .
v_gene: TRBV6-5
CDR3aa: CASASGLTDTQYF
CDR3nt: TGTGCCTCAGCATCAGGCCTCACAGATACGCAGTATTTT

d_gene: .
j_gene: TRBJ1-5
abundance: .
v_gene: TRBV25-1
CDR3aa: CASSESGFGSNQPQHF
CDR3nt: TGTGCCAGCAGTGAATCTGGCTTTGGGAGCAATCAGCCCCAGCATTTT

d_gene: .
j_gene: TRBJ2-7
abundance: .
v_gene: TRBV19
CDR3aa: CASSIGTASYEQYF
CDR3nt: TGTGCCAGTAGTATAGGCACGGCCTCCTACGAGCAGTACTTC

d_gene: .
j_gene: TRBJ2-1
abundance: .
v_gene: TRBV29-1
CDR3aa: CSVEQSIYNEQFF
CDR3nt: TGCAGCGTTGAACAGTCCATCTACAATGAGCAGTTCTTC

d_gene: .
j_gene: TRBJ1-1
abundance: .
v_gene: TRBV29-1
CDR3aa: CSVEDHTNTEAFF
CDR3nt: TGCAGCGTTGAAGATCACACGAACACTGAAGCTTTCTTT

d_gene: .
j_gene: TRBJ1-2
abundance: .
v_gene: TRBV15
CDR3aa: CATSRVGGAGYGYTF
CDR3nt: TGTGCCACCAGCAGAGTTGGAGGCGCTGGGTATGGCTACACCTTC

d_gene: .
j_gene: TRBJ2-5
abundance: .
v_gene: TRBV14
CDR3aa: CASSQVVGTQYF
CDR3nt: TGTGCCAGCAGCCAAGTAGTGGGGACCCAGTACTTC

d_gene: TRBD2
j_gene: TRBJ2-1
abundance: .
v_gene: TRBV19
CDR3aa: CASSPGLAGGPPYNEQFF
CDR3nt: TGTGCCAGTAGTCCGGGACTAGCGGGAGGCCCCCCATACAATGAGCAGTTCTTC

d_gene: .
j_gene: TRBJ2-5
abundance: .
v_gene: TRBV2
CDR3aa: CASSGTSQETQYF
CDR3nt: TGTGCCAGCAGCGGTACAAGCCAAGAGACCCAGTACTTC

d_gene: .
j_gene: TRBJ2-7
abundance: .
v_gene: TRBV19
CDR3aa: CASSPGATYEQYF
CDR3nt: TGTGCCAGTAGTCCGGGGGCGACCTACGAGCAGTACTTC